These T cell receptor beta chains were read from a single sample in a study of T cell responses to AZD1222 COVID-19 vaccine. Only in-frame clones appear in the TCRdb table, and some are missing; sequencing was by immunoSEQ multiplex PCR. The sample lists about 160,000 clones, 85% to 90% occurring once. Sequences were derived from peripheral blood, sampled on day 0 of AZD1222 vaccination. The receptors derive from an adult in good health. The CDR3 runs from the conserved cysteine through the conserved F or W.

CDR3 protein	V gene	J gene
CASSQALGTSNYGYTF	TRBV4-2	TRBJ1-2
CASSAWGSTEAFF	TRBV3-1/TRBV3-2	TRBJ1-1
CASSLEGTGIFNTQYF	TRBV11-1	TRBJ2-3
CASNPAGMASGNTIYF	TRBV28	TRBJ1-3
CASRVTSNTGELFF	TRBV6-5	TRBJ2-2
CASSLGDRPNYGYTF	TRBV5-1	TRBJ1-2
CASSLDRSQSDGYTF	TRBV11-2	TRBJ1-2
CASSVNSQTDEQFF	TRBV9	TRBJ2-1
CSVMTGGLTEAFF	TRBV29-1	TRBJ1-1
CASSEGGVWTTSYNEQFF	TRBV6-4	TRBJ2-1
CAWSDLWGAEAFF	TRBV30	TRBJ1-1
CASSLRPVYNEQFF	TRBV27	TRBJ2-1
CATSIGQGIEQYF	TRBV15	TRBJ2-7
CASSFRGSPVSYEQYF	TRBV5-1	TRBJ2-7
CASQGSGYEQYF	TRBV10-3	TRBJ2-7
CASSLLGSDTQYF	TRBV5-4	TRBJ2-3
CASSEKAGTGPNYGYTF	TRBV6-1	TRBJ1-2
CASSYSDSLTGELFF	TRBV6-2/TRBV6-3	TRBJ2-2
CATSRGNRDTEAFF	TRBV15	TRBJ1-1
CASSYRAFLEAFF	TRBV12-3/TRBV12-4	TRBJ1-1
CASSLARSGYTF	TRBV7-2	TRBJ1-2
CASAMGGRGYTF	TRBV28	TRBJ1-2
CASSQDVSLPMGYGYTF	TRBV4-3	TRBJ1-2
CASSYSRLQETQYF	TRBV6-5	TRBJ2-5
CASSPGQVRETQYF	TRBV6-5	TRBJ2-5
CASSETGGSYEQYF	TRBV7-8	TRBJ2-7
CASSLPGGAANEKLFF	TRBV28	TRBJ1-4
CAISEKFGTGYNSPLHF	TRBV10-3	TRBJ1-6
CASSGQGLGIGELFF	TRBV5-1	TRBJ2-2
CASRIGTAYSNQPQHF	TRBV7-8	TRBJ1-5
CASKQAGQPQHF	TRBV19	TRBJ1-5
CAWSGTSGSYEQYF	TRBV30	TRBJ2-7
CASSPKWTGNFSHTIYF	TRBV7-6	TRBJ1-3
CASSLARGSPLHF	TRBV7-2	TRBJ1-6
CASSLAQGRTDTQYF	TRBV7-2	TRBJ2-3
CASSLEYGSNQPQHF	TRBV27	TRBJ1-5
CASSLFFTDEQYF	TRBV27	TRBJ2-7
CASSPLPISYEQYF	TRBV28	TRBJ2-7
CASSNSRGGNSPLHF	TRBV28	TRBJ1-6
CASSPRLARNTGELFF	TRBV14	TRBJ2-2
CASSFLSTGEHEKLFF	TRBV7-9	TRBJ1-4
CASSLGGLAGGDTQYF	TRBV7-8	TRBJ2-3
CASSESNYEQYF	TRBV6-1	TRBJ2-7
CAIYTGGSYEQYF	TRBV6-5	TRBJ2-7
CASSLVFSVRDEQFF	TRBV5-8	TRBJ2-1
CASSMVSGTMNEQFF	TRBV5-1	TRBJ2-1
CAWNGGRGKGGYTF	TRBV30	TRBJ1-2
CASRLDRGRSYF	TRBV7-9	TRBJ2-7
CASSPGGADTQYF	TRBV3-1/TRBV3-2	TRBJ2-3
CAFQPRGGYTF	TRBV30	TRBJ1-2
CATSRDRMVGYGYTF	TRBV15	TRBJ1-2
CSADWTGSGNTIYF	TRBV29-1	TRBJ1-3
CASSAPTTMNTEAFF	TRBV9	TRBJ1-1
CASSYSSRNQPQHF	TRBV6-2/TRBV6-3	TRBJ1-5